This T cell receptor (beta chain) was identified in a study of cytomegalovirus exposure and HLA in healthy donors. The study, taken as a whole, reports: A later analysis showed HLA-associated TCR beta chains outstripping equally common others in clonal expansion.

Trimming cost V 3 bases and J 0 bases; bases outside gene matches: 15. CDR1 SGHRS and CDR2 YFSETQ come from the germline V gene. This CDR3 is built from 20 residues. In the case of this clone: As yet, its antigen is unknown.

The PCR was carried out with 60 Vbeta primers and 13 Jbeta primers. The data were produced by immunoSEQ multiplex PCR, yet TCRdb's version contains in-frame clones alone and is incomplete. The sample has about 140,000 clones, roughly 89% seen once. This sequence was found in a woman aged 25 to 39 in good health and CMV-seronegative. The sequencing sample was made of PBMCs. The chain joins TRBV5-1 to TRBJ2-1; 10 nucleotides match TRBD2. CDR3 DNA: TGCGCCAGCAGCTCTGCCGGAGGACTAGCGGAGTGGTTCTCCTACAATGAGCAGTTCTTC. Translating it yields CASSSAGGLAEWFSYNEQFF.